This T cell receptor (beta chain) came from a study of T cell responses to AZD1222 COVID-19 vaccine. Study summary: Second-dose groups at about 4 or about 12 weeks were pooled.

For this clone: What it recognizes is unknown.

Study-level points and caveats: Across the whole spike, CD4 TCRs peaked at regions 160-218 and 743-854. Without day 14 samples, only post-peak T cell repertoires were studied. Once two AZD1222 doses were given, Spike-specific TCR breadth and depth went up.

TCRdb's table, derived via immunoSEQ multiplex PCR, lists solely in-frame clones and lacks some. The repertoire holds just over 150,000 clones, just over 90% seen once, with about 2% in the top ten. Looked up from germline, CDR1 is MGHRA and CDR2 is YSYEKL. There are 17 residues in the CDR3. Losses at the gene ends were 3 bases for V and 4 bases for J; bases not matched to a gene: 11. The V call is TRBV4-1, the J call TRBJ2-1; 8 nucleotides line up with TRBD2. The source is an adult in good health. This sample comprised peripheral blood, obtained on day 0 of AZD1222 vaccination. As DNA, the CDR3 is TGCGCCAGCAGCCACAAACTAGCGGAAGATGGGTACAATGAGCAGTTCTTC. Its translation is CASSHKLAEDGYNEQFF.